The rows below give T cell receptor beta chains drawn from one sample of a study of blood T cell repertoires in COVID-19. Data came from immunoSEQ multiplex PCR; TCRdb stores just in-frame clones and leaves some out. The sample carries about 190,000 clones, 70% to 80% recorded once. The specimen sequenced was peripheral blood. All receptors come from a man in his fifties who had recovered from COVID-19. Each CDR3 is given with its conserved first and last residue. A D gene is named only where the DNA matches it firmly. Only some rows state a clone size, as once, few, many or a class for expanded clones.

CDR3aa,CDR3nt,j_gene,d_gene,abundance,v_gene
CASSRGQVGNEKLFF,TGTGCCAGCAGCCGGGGACAGGTCGGGAATGAAAAACTGTTTTTT,TRBJ1-4,TRBD1,.,TRBV11-2
CASSHGTGRFDEQYF,TGCGCCAGCAGTCATGGGACAGGGAGGTTTGACGAGCAGTACTTC,TRBJ2-7,TRBD1,.,TRBV23-1
CASSAPRLGGSENYNEQFF,TGTGCCAGCAGCGCCCCCAGATTGGGCGGGAGTGAAAACTACAATGAGCAGTTCTTC,TRBJ2-1,TRBD2,few,TRBV7-2
CASSVTSGRMRDTQYF,TGTGCCAGCAGTGTGACTAGCGGGAGGATGCGAGATACGCAGTATTTT,TRBJ2-3,TRBD2,.,TRBV25-1
CASSGRRSSTDTQYF,TGCGCCAGCTCGGGTAGGAGATCTAGCACAGATACGCAGTATTTT,TRBJ2-3,.,.,TRBV5-1
CASSPRGYAGYTF,TGTGCCAGCAGCCCCCGGGGATACGCGGGCTACACCTTC,TRBJ1-2,.,few,TRBV9
CASSLTTYTDTQYF,TGTGCCAGCAGCTTAACCACCTACACAGATACGCAGTATTTT,TRBJ2-3,.,.,TRBV7-3
CASSSSRTSGSKNEQYF,TGTGCCAGCAGCTCATCACGGACTAGCGGGAGTAAAAACGAGCAGTACTTC,TRBJ2-7,TRBD2,.,TRBV7-9
CASRLTGNNNSPLHF,TGTGCCAGCAGATTGACAGGGAACAATAATTCACCCCTCCACTTT,TRBJ1-6,TRBD1,.,TRBV6-5
CASTWRTGDSYNEQFF,TGTGCCAGCACCTGGAGAACGGGAGATTCCTACAATGAGCAGTTCTTC,TRBJ2-1,.,.,TRBV3-1/TRBV3-2
CASSEDYNYEQFF,TGCGCCAGCAGTGAGGACTACAACTATGAGCAGTTCTTC,TRBJ2-1,.,.,TRBV10-2
CASSQVGQAAYEQYF,TGTGCCAGCAGCCAAGTCGGACAGGCCGCCTACGAGCAGTACTTC,TRBJ2-7,TRBD1,.,TRBV3-1/TRBV3-2
CASSRGTGRANTEAFF,TGTGCCAGCAGCCGAGGGACAGGGCGGGCGAACACTGAAGCTTTCTTT,TRBJ1-1,TRBD1,.,TRBV3-1/TRBV3-2
CSVGRENTEAFF,TGCAGCGTTGGCCGGGAGAACACTGAAGCTTTCTTT,TRBJ1-1,.,few,TRBV29-1
CSVEGRGLGEQYF,TGCAGCGTTGAAGGCAGGGGGCTTGGCGAGCAGTACTTC,TRBJ2-7,TRBD1,.,TRBV29-1
CASSLSQGVRANVLTF,TGCGCCAGCAGCTTGTCACAGGGAGTAAGGGCCAACGTCCTGACTTTC,TRBJ2-6,.,.,TRBV5-1
CASSRQDRNEAFF,TGTGCCAGTAGTCGACAGGACAGGAATGAAGCTTTCTTT,TRBJ1-1,TRBD1,.,TRBV19
CAWSVKGAYEQYF,TGTGCCTGGAGTGTAAAGGGGGCCTACGAGCAGTACTTC,TRBJ2-7,.,.,TRBV30
CASSQEGADGYTF,TGTGCCAGCAGCCAAGAGGGGGCGGATGGCTACACCTTC,TRBJ1-2,.,.,TRBV4-2
CASSNWRDRASNQPQHF,TGTGCCAGCAGCAATTGGAGGGACAGGGCTAGCAATCAGCCCCAGCATTTT,TRBJ1-5,TRBD1,.,TRBV5-4
CASSLGGTSNYNEQFF,TGCGCCAGCAGCTTAGGTGGGACTAGCAACTACAATGAGCAGTTCTTC,TRBJ2-1,TRBD2,.,TRBV4-1
CASSPTGGNQPQHF,TGTGCCAGTAGTCCGACAGGCGGCAATCAGCCCCAGCATTTT,TRBJ1-5,.,few,TRBV19
CASSLRSGREKAYEQYF,TGTGCCAGCAGCTTAAGGTCAGGGCGGGAGAAGGCCTACGAGCAGTACTTC,TRBJ2-7,TRBD2,.,TRBV7-2
CASSQNRAGANVLTF,TGTGCCAGTAGTCAAAACAGGGCTGGGGCCAACGTCCTGACTTTC,TRBJ2-6,.,.,TRBV19
CASSTAASGSLYEQYF,TGTGCCAGCAGCACCGCTGCTAGCGGGAGTCTCTACGAGCAGTACTTC,TRBJ2-7,TRBD2,few,TRBV7-2
CASSESGLAAYQETQYF,TGTGCCAGCAGTGAAAGCGGACTAGCGGCCTACCAAGAGACCCAGTACTTC,TRBJ2-5,TRBD2,.,TRBV6-1
CASSPTQDGELFF,TGTGCCAGCAGCCCTACTCAGGACGGGGAGCTGTTTTTT,TRBJ2-2,.,.,TRBV9
CAITTVTDTQYF,TGTGCCATCACGACTGTAACAGATACGCAGTATTTT,TRBJ2-3,.,.,TRBV9
CASSHPGTTRNSNQPQHF,TGTGCCAGCAGCCATCCCGGGACAACGAGAAATAGCAATCAGCCCCAGCATTTT,TRBJ1-5,.,.,TRBV4-2
CASTTRGWETQYF,TGTGCCAGCACAACCAGGGGCTGGGAGACCCAGTACTTC,TRBJ2-5,.,.,TRBV7-8
CSVRTSGSEEQYF,TGCAGCGTTAGGACTAGCGGGAGTGAAGAGCAGTACTTC,TRBJ2-7,TRBD2,few,TRBV29-1
CASSLDNNQPQHF,TGTGCCAGCAGCTTGGACAACAATCAGCCCCAGCATTTT,TRBJ1-5,.,.,TRBV7-2
CATSREGQGFYEQYF,TGTGCCACCAGCAGAGAGGGGCAGGGGTTCTACGAGCAGTACTTC,TRBJ2-7,.,.,TRBV15
CASSSPKTQYF,TGTGCCAGCAGTTCCCCCAAGACCCAGTACTTC,TRBJ2-5,.,.,TRBV6-2/TRBV6-3
CASSPRGKSGSVLSSYEQYF,TGCGCCAGCAGCCCCAGGGGTAAAAGCGGGAGCGTCCTAAGCTCCTACGAGCAGTACTTC,TRBJ2-7,TRBD2,.,TRBV5-1
CASNGAGLTNTGELFF,TGTGCCAGCAACGGAGCAGGGCTAACGAACACCGGGGAGCTGTTTTTT,TRBJ2-2,.,.,TRBV28
CASRDSYTDTQYF,TGTGCCAGCAGGGACTCCTACACAGATACGCAGTATTTT,TRBJ2-3,.,.,TRBV5-8
CASSLMRQGSYEQYF,TGCGCCAGCAGCTTGATGAGACAGGGGTCCTACGAGCAGTACTTC,TRBJ2-7,TRBD1,.,TRBV5-1
CSASTASTGDYGYTF,TGCAGTGCTAGTACAGCCTCGACAGGGGACTATGGCTACACCTTC,TRBJ1-2,TRBD1,.,TRBV20-1
CASSSSGSGGDTQYF,TGTGCCAGCAGCTCGAGCGGGAGTGGGGGAGATACGCAGTATTTT,TRBJ2-3,TRBD2,.,TRBV5-4
CASSYSRTGTDTQYF,TGTGCCAGCAGTTACTCGAGGACAGGGACAGATACGCAGTATTTT,TRBJ2-3,TRBD1,.,TRBV6-5
CASSPLAGVHEQFF,TGTGCCAGCTCACCACTAGCGGGAGTCCATGAGCAGTTCTTC,TRBJ2-1,TRBD2,.,TRBV18
CASSFLPDQGYGYTF,TGTGCCAGCAGCTTCCTCCCAGACCAGGGCTATGGCTACACCTTC,TRBJ1-2,.,.,TRBV11-2
CASSLGQDGAFF,TGTGCCAGCAGCCTAGGACAGGACGGGGCTTTCTTT,TRBJ1-1,TRBD1,.,TRBV5-5
CASSLPQQSTDTQYF,TGCGCCAGCAGCTTACCCCAACAGTCCACAGATACGCAGTATTTT,TRBJ2-3,.,.,TRBV5-1
CASSLGLKETQYF,TGTGCCAGCAGTTTAGGACTAAAAGAGACCCAGTACTTC,TRBJ2-5,.,.,TRBV12-3/TRBV12-4
CASSLWGLGGVDTQYF,TGTGCCAGCAGCTTATGGGGATTGGGGGGAGTAGATACGCAGTATTTT,TRBJ2-3,.,.,TRBV11-2